Following are 5 T cell receptor beta chains from one sample sequenced in a study of shared clonotypes between healthy human individuals. The assay was immunoSEQ multiplex PCR, and TCRdb's table has in-frame clones only and misses some. The sample consists of hundreds of thousands of clones, around 96% of them appearing once. In the naive CD8 group, cells lacked CD45RO and were positively selected for CCR7, so terminally differentiated effector memory CD45RA+ cells were left out. Material: naive CD8+ T cells sorted from blood. The receptor set was obtained from a woman under 40 in good health.

The rearrangement joins TRBV7-6 to TRBJ2-3; the D gene is possibly TRBD1 (7 bases). Germline lookup yields CDR1 SGHVS and CDR2 FNYEAQ. The CDR3 extends over 17 amino acids. V was pared by 2 bases and J by 2 bases, with 17 bases between. The CDR3 loop reads CASSLTGTAGTTDTQYF. Here the CDR3 DNA reads TGTGCCAGCAGCTTAACCGGGACAGCGGGCACCACAGATACGCAGTATTTT.

This clone was recorded only once. The rearrangement links TRBV5-6 to TRBJ1-2; 11 bases map to TRBD1. The CDR3 sequence is 16 residues long. Per the germline V gene, CDR1 is SGHDT and CDR2 is YYEEEE. V lost 4 bases to trimming and J lost 8 bases; unmatched junction nucleotides: 13. The CDR3 DNA follows: TGTGCCAGCAGCCCTCCCCGGGACAGGGGGTTTTCGGGCTACACCTTC. Amino acids: CASSPPRDRGFSGYTF. The entire variable domain, with the rest obtained from reference TRBV5-6 and TRBJ1-2, is as follows: DAGVTQSPTHLIKTRGQQVTLRCSPKSGHDTVSWYQQALGQGPQFIFQYYEEEERQRGNFPDRFSGHQFPNYSSELNVNALLLGDSALYLCASSPPRDRGFSGYTFGSGTRLTVV.

The chain employs TRBV7-9 and TRBJ2-1, with 13 positions matching TRBD2. Trimming removed 3 bases from V and 4 bases from J; junction bases left unmatched: 6. Germline V gene lookup returns CDR1 SEHNR and CDR2 FQNEAQ (reference sequence). The CDR3 runs to 17 residues. In DNA form, the CDR3 reads TGTGCCAGCAGCTTTCGGACTAGCGGGAGTGAGTACAATGAGCAGTTCTTC. The encoded protein is CASSFRTSGSEYNEQFF.

V usage is TRBV28 and J usage is TRBJ2-3; TRBD2 matches at 9 bases. This CDR3 is built from 16 residues. The V gene end was trimmed by 3 bases and the J gene end by 3 bases; junction bases not matched to a gene: 7. The germline V gene encodes CDR1 MDHEN and CDR2 SYDVKM. The DNA for the CDR3 is TGTGCCAGCAGTTTTCTTGTGACTAGCGGAACAGATACGCAGTATTTT. Amino acid sequence: CASSFLVTSGTDTQYF.

The chain carries TRBV11-1 and TRBJ2-7, with 7 bases fitting TRBD2. After removal of 0 bases from V and 5 bases from J, the junction contained 10 bases not matched to a gene. CDR3 length equals 16 residues. The germline CDR1 and CDR2 sequences are SGHAT and FQDESV (reference sequence). The CDR3 region has the DNA TGTGCCAGCAGCTTAGCGCGTGGACTAGGGGTGCACGAGCAGTACTTC. It yields the protein CASSLARGLGVHEQYF.